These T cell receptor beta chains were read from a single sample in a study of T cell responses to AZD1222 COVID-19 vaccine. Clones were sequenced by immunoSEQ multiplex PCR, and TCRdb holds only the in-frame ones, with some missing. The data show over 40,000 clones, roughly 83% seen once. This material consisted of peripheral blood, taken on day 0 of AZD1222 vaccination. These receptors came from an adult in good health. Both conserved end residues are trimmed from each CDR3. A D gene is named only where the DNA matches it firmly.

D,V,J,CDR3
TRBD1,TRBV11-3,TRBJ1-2,ASSLDLAGGANYGYT
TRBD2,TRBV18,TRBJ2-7,ASSGREGSYEQY
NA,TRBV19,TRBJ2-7,ASQLGDGNNYEQY
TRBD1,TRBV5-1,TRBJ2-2,ASSLQQGAGELF
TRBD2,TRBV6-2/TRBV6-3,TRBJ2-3,ASSETSGSADTQY
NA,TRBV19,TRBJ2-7,ASSVGLSSYEQY
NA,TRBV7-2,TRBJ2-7,ASSSPAAYEQY
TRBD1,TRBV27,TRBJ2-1,ASSYPRQGNTYNEQF
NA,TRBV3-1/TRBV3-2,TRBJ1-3,ASSQGGSGNTIY
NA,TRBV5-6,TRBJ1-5,ASSNRLGNSNQPQH
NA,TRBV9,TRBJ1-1,ASSVTLWVQYFEMNTEAF
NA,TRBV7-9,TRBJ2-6,ASSPSGSGANVLT
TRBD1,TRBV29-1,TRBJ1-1,SVETGRGTEAF
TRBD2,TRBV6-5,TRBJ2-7,ASSHRRDYPGEQY
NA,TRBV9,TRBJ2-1,ASSRLGRSASYNEQF
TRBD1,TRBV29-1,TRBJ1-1,SVGGQTLGVTEAF
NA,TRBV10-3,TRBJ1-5,AATRGGDQPQH
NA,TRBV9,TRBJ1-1,ASSATTNTEAF
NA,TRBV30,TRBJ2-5,AWSVPFKRETQY
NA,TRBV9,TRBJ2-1,ASSVRETDNEQF
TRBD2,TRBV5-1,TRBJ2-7,ASSLDTSASGRYEQY
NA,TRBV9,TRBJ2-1,ASSVGITAPYNEQF
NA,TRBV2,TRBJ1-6,ASNRDGGNSPLH
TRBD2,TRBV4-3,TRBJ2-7,ASSQGQGGPIEQY
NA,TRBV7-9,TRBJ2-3,ASSSPRRFKTDTQY
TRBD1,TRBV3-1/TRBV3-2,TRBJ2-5,ASSLGTGGETQY
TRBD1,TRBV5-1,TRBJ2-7,ASSLGWTGASEQY
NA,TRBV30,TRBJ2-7,AWSTGGPGEQY
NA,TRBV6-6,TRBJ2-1,ASSSEDEQF
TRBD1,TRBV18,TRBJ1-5,ASSRQGQGNQPQH
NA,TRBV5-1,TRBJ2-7,ASSLGTGSAYEQY
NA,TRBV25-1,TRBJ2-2,ASSDARGVSGTGELF
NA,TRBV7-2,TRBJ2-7,ASSLGEATEQY
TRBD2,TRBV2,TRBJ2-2,ASSLRGTSVAGELF
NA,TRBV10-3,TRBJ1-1,AISESAGAPNTEAF
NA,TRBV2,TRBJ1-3,ASRKVSGTGGNTIY
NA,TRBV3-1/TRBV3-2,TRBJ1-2,ASSPETGWGYT
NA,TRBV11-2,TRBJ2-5,ASSLFSYQETQY